The 27 T cell receptor beta chains below were found in one sample sequenced in a study of lymphopenia after photon versus proton radiotherapy. The table came from immunoSEQ multiplex PCR; TCRdb's copy has only in-frame clones and leaves some out. The table lists roughly 20,000 clones, 90% to 95% of them singletons. The starting material was peripheral blood, obtained from a patient treated with photon-based radiotherapy. The receptors come from a man aged 55-75 years with pancreatic cancer.

The sample holds one count of this clone. This rearrangement joins TRBV5-1 to TRBJ2-3; D call uncertain. Germline-derived CDR1 and CDR2 are SGHRS and YFSETQ. Trimming left V 0 bases short and J 0 bases short, with 5 bases between. The CDR3 is 14 residues long. CDR3 residues: CASSLAESTDTQYF. For the CDR3, the DNA is TGCGCCAGCAGCTTGGCCGAGAGCACAGATACGCAGTATTTT.

The V and J genes are TRBV6-1 and TRBJ2-1; perhaps TRBD2 as D (5 bases). There are 15 residues in the CDR3. Trimming pared 1 base from V and 2 bases from J, leaving 9 bases between. Germline CDR1 reads MNHNS; CDR2 reads SASEGT. The CDR3 loop is CASSEGLAAYNEQFF. The CDR3 DNA reads as TGTGCCAGCAGTGAAGGGCTAGCCGCCTACAATGAGCAGTTCTTC.

The rearrangement uses TRBV7-2 and TRBJ2-7; D might be TRBD1 or TRBD2, each matching 5 bases. The CDR3 consists of 14 residues. Trimming stripped 4 bases from V and 4 bases from J, with 14 bases between. Germline V gene sequence: CDR1 SGHTA, CDR2 FQGNSA. The CDR3 DNA reads as TGTGCCAGCAGCTCCGGGTCCGGGGCGTACGAGCAGTACTTC. As protein: CASSSGSGAYEQYF.

This chain connects TRBV27 to TRBJ2-7, with D possibly matching TRBD1 (6 bases). The CDR3 spans 13 residues. Germline lookup yields CDR1 MNHEY and CDR2 SMNVEV (reference sequence). The V end lost 5 bases, the J end lost 2 bases, and 10 bases lay between the germline ends. The CDR3 is CASSEGVTYEQYF. The CDR3, as DNA: TGTGCCAGCAGTGAGGGGGTTACCTACGAGCAGTACTTC.

This chain uses TRBV7-8 with TRBJ2-7, with D unresolved. This CDR3 is built from 11 residues. Trimming stripped 2 bases from V and 2 bases from J, with 1 base between. Germline CDR1 is SGHVS and CDR2 is FQNEAQ. The CDR3 protein is CASSLTYEQYF. The CDR3 DNA sequence: TGTGCCAGCAGCTTAACCTACGAGCAGTACTTC.

The chain's CDR3 is CASSFTAADTQYF. DNA for the CDR3: TGTGCCAGCAGCTTTACCGCCGCAGATACGCAGTATTTT. This chain links TRBV7-2 with TRBJ2-3; D gene ambiguous. The germline gives CDR1 SGHTA, CDR2 FQGNSA. CDR3 size: 13 residues. The ends were cut back, 3 bases at V and 4 bases at J, with 8 bases in the middle.

V and J are TRBV5-4 and TRBJ1-2; no clear D. The germline V gene encodes CDR1 SGHNT and CDR2 YYREEE (reference sequence). CDR3 length: 15 residues. The germline V and J ends were trimmed by 0 bases and 6 bases, with 15 bases remaining between them. The CDR3 bases are TGTGCCAGCAGCTTGGCCGCCAGGAACAGCCATGGCTACACCTTC. It encodes CASSLAARNSHGYTF.

The chain employs TRBV5-4 and TRBJ1-6; TRBD1 is a possible D gene (6 bases). Germline V gene sequence: CDR1 SGHNT, CDR2 YYREEE (reference sequence). Trimming removed 4 bases from V and 10 bases from J, with 12 bases in between. The CDR3 contains 13 residues. CDR3 DNA: TGTGCCAGCAGCGTTCGGGACATATCACCCCTCCACTTT. It specifies CASSVRDISPLHF.

V gene TRBV5-1 combines with J gene TRBJ2-7, with 8 bases lining up with TRBD2. This CDR3 has 16 residues. The germline gives CDR1 SGHRS, CDR2 YFSETQ. V gave up 2 bases and J gave up 0 bases; unmatched junction bases: 7. The CDR3 is CASSFIPGLDSYEQYF. The CDR3 bases are TGCGCCAGCAGCTTCATACCGGGACTAGACTCCTACGAGCAGTACTTC.

The genes are TRBV7-3 and TRBJ1-1; D gene uncertain. V was clipped by 3 bases and J by 0 bases, with 8 bases between them. The V gene's germline CDR1 is SGHTA and CDR2 FQGTGA. The CDR3 has 14 amino acids. For the CDR3, the DNA is TGTGCCAGCAGCTTGGTGCACCTGAACACTGAAGCTTTCTTT. Amino acid sequence: CASSLVHLNTEAFF.

The rearrangement uses TRBV5-1 and TRBJ1-1, with 7 bases that match TRBD1. From germline, CDR1 is SGHRS and CDR2 YFSETQ. This CDR3 has 13 amino acids. Losses at the gene ends were 0 bases for V and 6 bases for J; bases not matched to a gene: 2. The CDR3 region is CASSLATGAEAFF. For the CDR3, the DNA is TGCGCCAGCAGCTTGGCTACAGGGGCTGAAGCTTTCTTT.

The V gene is TRBV11-2, the J gene TRBJ2-3; the D is unclear. Germline V gives CDR1 SGHAT, CDR2 FQNNGV. Trimming stripped 5 bases from V and 1 base from J, with 1 base between. The CDR3 is made up of 11 amino acids. CDR3 sequence (DNA): TGTGCCAGCAGCCGCACAGATACGCAGTATTTT. Amino acids: CASSRTDTQYF.

The chain uses TRBV18 and TRBJ1-2; D perhaps matches TRBD1 (5 bases). Trimming removed 4 bases at V and 8 bases at J, with 20 bases between. Germline CDR1 and CDR2: KGHSH and LQKENI. The CDR3 is 15 residues long. The CDR3: CASSRYRDPSRGYTF. The CDR3 nucleotides read TGTGCCAGCTCACGTTACCGGGACCCAAGTAGGGGCTACACCTTC.

This chain connects TRBV9 to TRBJ1-1; D is uncertain. The CDR3 is made up of 16 amino acids. Germline assignment: CDR1 SGDLS and CDR2 YYNGEE. Deletions cut 0 bases from V and 1 base from J, with 13 bases between. The CDR3 loop reads CASSVGPETTNTEAFF. The CDR3 region has the DNA TGTGCCAGCAGCGTAGGCCCAGAAACAACGAACACTGAAGCTTTCTTT.

The chain links TRBV4-3 to TRBJ2-1; D call uncertain. V was cut by 0 bases and J by 6 bases, with 6 bases left in between. The CDR3 length is 13 residues. Looked up from germline, CDR1 is LGHNA and CDR2 is YSLEER. The CDR3, as DNA: TGCGCCAGCAGCCAAGATTCCCCCAATGAGCAGTTCTTC. It translates to CASSQDSPNEQFF.

This clone was seen only once. The chain uses TRBV4-3 and TRBJ1-1; tentative D call: TRBD1 (6 bases). Trimming cost V 0 bases and J 1 base, with 18 bases left between them. Germline CDR1 is LGHNA and CDR2 is YSLEER. This CDR3 comprises 18 residues. CDR3 sequence: CASSQDNLVGTRNTEAFF. CDR3 nucleotide sequence: TGCGCCAGCAGCCAAGATAACTTGGTCGGGACACGGAACACTGAAGCTTTCTTT.

This sequence joins TRBV19 and TRBJ1-2; no definite D call. The CDR3 has 15 residues. Germline CDR1 reads LNHDA; CDR2 reads SQIVND (reference sequence). The ends were cut back, 5 bases at V and 0 bases at J, with 13 bases in the middle. CDR3 sequence: CASSQRNLANYGYTF. DNA for the CDR3: TGTGCCAGTAGTCAACGGAATTTAGCTAACTATGGCTACACCTTC. Looking up the rest from reference TRBV19 and TRBJ1-2 gives the full variable domain: DGGITQSPKYLFRKEGQNVTLSCEQNLNHDAMYWYRQDPGQGLRLIYYSQIVNDFQKGDIAEGYSVSREKKESFPLTVTSAQKNPTAFYLCASSQRNLANYGYTFGSGTRLTVV.

The V gene is TRBV4-3, the J gene TRBJ1-6; D might be TRBD1 (6 bases). With 0 bases removed from V and 7 bases from J, the gap between germline ends came to 16 bases. Germline assignment: CDR1 LGHNA and CDR2 YSLEER. This CDR3 region has 17 residues. CDR3 region: CASSQDISRGWNSPLHF. The CDR3 nucleotides are TGCGCCAGCAGCCAAGATATTAGCAGGGGATGGAATTCACCCCTCCACTTT.

This chain connects TRBV4-2 to TRBJ1-2; the D gene is possibly TRBD1 (5 bases). The germline V and J ends were trimmed by 4 bases and 5 bases, with 17 bases remaining between them. Per germline, CDR1 LGHNA and CDR2 YNFKEQ. The CDR3 contains 15 residues. In nucleotides, the CDR3 is TGTGCCAGCAGCCCCAACAGGTTACAAGCGTATGGCTACACCTTC. Encoded protein: CASSPNRLQAYGYTF.

This chain uses TRBV30 with TRBJ2-5; 8 bases line up with TRBD2. V was clipped by 2 bases and J by 4 bases; unmatched bases: 6. CDR3 size: 14 residues. Germline V gene sequence: CDR1 GTSNPN, CDR2 SVGIG (reference sequence). The CDR3 nucleotides read TGTGCCTGGAGTCACAATAGCGGGGTAGAGACCCAGTACTTC. Its translation: CAWSHNSGVETQYF.

The gene calls are TRBV6-1 and TRBJ2-3; D remains ambiguous. Trimming left V 4 bases short and J 1 base short, with 6 bases between. The CDR3 contains 13 residues. Looked up from germline, CDR1 is MNHNS and CDR2 is SASEGT. The CDR3 DNA follows: TGTGCCAGCAGTGTGGACCGCACAGATACGCAGTATTTT. Translation: CASSVDRTDTQYF.

The rearrangement links TRBV18 to TRBJ2-1; the D is unclear. Trimming stripped 3 bases from V and 4 bases from J, with 7 bases between. This CDR3 spans 13 amino acids. Germline V gene lookup returns CDR1 KGHSH and CDR2 LQKENI. For the CDR3, the DNA is TGTGCCAGCTCACCCCCGAATTACAATGAGCAGTTCTTC. Its protein product is CASSPPNYNEQFF.

This rearrangement joins TRBV18 to TRBJ2-2; 12 nucleotides align to TRBD1. The V segment lost 1 base and the J segment 7 bases; nucleotides outside the gene matches: 4. Looked up from germline, CDR1 is KGHSH and CDR2 is LQKENI. The CDR3 runs 16 residues. The CDR3 DNA reads as TGTGCCAGCTCACCACTGGGACAGGGGGCTGTCGGGGAGCTGTTTTTT. This translates into CASSPLGQGAVGELFF.

This chain links TRBV11-1 with TRBJ2-5; maybe TRBD1 (6 bases). The ends were cut back, 5 bases at V and 1 base at J, with 11 bases in the middle. CDR3 length: 14 amino acids. Germline CDR1 reads SGHAT; CDR2 reads FQDESV (reference sequence). For the CDR3, the DNA is TGTGCCAGCAGCACGGACAGAGGCCAAGAGACCCAGTACTTC. Its protein is CASSTDRGQETQYF.

This sequence joins TRBV5-1 and TRBJ1-1; perhaps TRBD1 as D (5 bases). The CDR3 is 16 amino acids. Trimming left V 1 base short and J 0 bases short, with 13 bases between. Germline-derived CDR1 and CDR2 are SGHRS and YFSETQ. CDR3 in DNA: TGCGCCAGCAGCTTGCCTCCCGGACAATTGAACACTGAAGCTTTCTTT. Translated, it gives CASSLPPGQLNTEAFF.

This rearrangement joins TRBV7-3 to TRBJ1-5; the D gene is possibly TRBD1 (5 bases). CDR3 length: 17 residues. V lost 5 bases to trimming and J lost 1 base, with 18 bases between them. Germline CDR1 is SGHTA and CDR2 is FQGTGA. In DNA, the CDR3 is TGTGCCAGCAGCCCCAGCTGGGCAGGGCAGAGCAATCAGCCCCAGCATTTT. Translating it yields CASSPSWAGQSNQPQHF.

The gene calls are TRBV10-3 and TRBJ1-1; no clear D. Deletions cut 4 bases from V and 0 bases from J, with 6 bases between. This CDR3 has 13 amino acids. Germline CDR1 is ENHRY and CDR2 is SYGVKD. The CDR3 here is CAISAQMNTEAFF. CDR3 DNA: TGTGCCATCAGTGCGCAGATGAACACTGAAGCTTTCTTT.